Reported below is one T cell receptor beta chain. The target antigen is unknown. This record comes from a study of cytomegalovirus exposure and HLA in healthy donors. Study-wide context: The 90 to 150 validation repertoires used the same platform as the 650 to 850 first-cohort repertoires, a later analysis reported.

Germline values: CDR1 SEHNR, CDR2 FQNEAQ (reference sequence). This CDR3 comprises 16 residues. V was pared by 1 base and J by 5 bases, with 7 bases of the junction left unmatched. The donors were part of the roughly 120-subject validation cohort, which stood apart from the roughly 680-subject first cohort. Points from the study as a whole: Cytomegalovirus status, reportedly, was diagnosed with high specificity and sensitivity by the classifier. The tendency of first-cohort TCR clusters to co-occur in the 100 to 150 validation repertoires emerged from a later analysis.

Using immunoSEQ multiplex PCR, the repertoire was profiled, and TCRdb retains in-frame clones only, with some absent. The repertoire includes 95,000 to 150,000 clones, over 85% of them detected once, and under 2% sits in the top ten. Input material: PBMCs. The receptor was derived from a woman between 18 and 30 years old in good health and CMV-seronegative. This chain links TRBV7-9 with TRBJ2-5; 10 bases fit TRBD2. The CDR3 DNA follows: TGTGCCAGCAGCTTAGTACTAGCGGGGATAAGGGAGACCCAGTACTTC. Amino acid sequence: CASSLVLAGIRETQYF.